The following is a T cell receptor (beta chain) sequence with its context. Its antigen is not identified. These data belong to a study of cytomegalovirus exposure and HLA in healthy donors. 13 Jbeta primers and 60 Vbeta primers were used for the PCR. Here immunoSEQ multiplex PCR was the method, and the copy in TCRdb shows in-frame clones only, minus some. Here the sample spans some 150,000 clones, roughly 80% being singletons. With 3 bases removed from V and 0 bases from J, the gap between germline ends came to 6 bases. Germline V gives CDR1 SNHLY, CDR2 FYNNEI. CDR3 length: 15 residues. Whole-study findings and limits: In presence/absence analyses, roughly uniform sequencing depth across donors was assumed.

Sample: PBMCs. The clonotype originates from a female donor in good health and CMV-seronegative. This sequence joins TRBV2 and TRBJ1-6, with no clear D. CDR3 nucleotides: TGTGCCAGCAGTGACGAGAGCTCCTATAATTCACCCCTCCACTTT. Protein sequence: CASSDESSYNSPLHF.